Given below is one T cell receptor beta chain in context. From germline, CDR1 is SGHNT and CDR2 YYREEE (reference sequence). This CDR3 has 15 amino acids. V lost 1 base to trimming and J lost 6 bases; unmatched junction nucleotides: 5. This specimen comes from a study of OX40 agonist ivuxolimab in advanced cancers. Study-level information: Patients received ivuxolimab, an agonistic anti-OX40 (CD134) antibody. Under the entry rules, prior anti-PD-1, anti-PD-L1 or anti-CTLA-4 therapy was allowed, and more than 35% had some. Three patients responded partially, comprising one with hepatocellular carcinoma and two with cutaneous melanoma.

Libraries were prepared by immunoSEQ multiplex PCR; TCRdb keeps only in-frame clonotypes and omits some of them. Of roughly 89,000 clones listed, around 83% are singletons. This receptor was taken from an adult with an advanced solid tumor such as melanoma, head and neck, liver or kidney cancer. Sequencing was performed on CD4+ or CD8+ T cells sorted from blood, taken in a trial of the OX40 agonist ivuxolimab. This sequence joins TRBV5-4 and TRBJ2-1; the match to TRBD2 covers 9 bases. This CDR3 reads CASSLRGGGANEQFF. As DNA, the CDR3 is TGTGCCAGCAGCTTGCGCGGCGGGGGGGCCAATGAGCAGTTCTTC.